The next 18 T cell receptor beta chains were all read from a single sample in a study of T cells in Graves' hyperthyroidism and ophthalmopathy. Amplified regions were TCR beta CDR3 sequences from RNA transcripts. In the first-round RT-PCR of the TCR CDR3, the HTBI primer set was used. In TCRdb, the multiplex PCR reads were re-called with MiXCR into one record per CDR3 protein. The sample holds about 59,000 distinct CDR3 sequences, around 50% seen once. Sequenced input: blood. These receptors all come from a woman aged 60-70 years with Graves' ophthalmopathy.

As regards this clonotype: A junction boundary mismatches the germline segment, possibly from a read error. This chain connects TRBV4-1 to TRBJ2-7, with 8 bases identical to TRBD1. Germline CDR1 and CDR2: MGHRA and YSYEKL. The CDR3 length is 15 residues. The CDR3 DNA reads as TGCGCCTGCAGCCCGTCTGGGACAGGAGCCTACGAGCAGTACTTC. It encodes CACSPSGTGAYEQYF.

This chain connects TRBV12-3 or TRBV12-4 to TRBJ1-3; the D gene is possibly TRBD1 (5 bases). The CDR3 is 15 amino acids. V was trimmed by 10 bases and J by 0 bases, leaving 16 bases between them. CDR3 bases: TGTGCCACCCTCCCCCGGGGCCTCTCTGGAAACACCATATATTTT. It codes for CATLPRGLSGNTIYF.

The chain has TRBV20-1 and TRBJ2-7; the match to TRBD2 covers 12 bases. This CDR3 region has 17 residues. The trim removed 2 bases at V and 3 bases at J, leaving 11 bases unmatched. CDR1 is DFQATT and CDR2 is SNEGSKA in the germline V gene (reference sequence). CDR3 DNA sequence: TGCAGTGCTAGATCCTCGACTAGCGGGAGTAAGGACTACGAGCAGTACTTC. This gives the protein CSARSSTSGSKDYEQYF.

The sample holds many counts of this clonotype. The J gene is TRBJ2-7, the V gene TRBV20-1; D may be TRBD1 (5 bases). CDR1 and CDR2 (germline): DFQATT, SNEGSKA (reference sequence). Trimming left V 0 bases short and J 1 base short, with 13 bases between. The CDR3 is 15 residues long. The CDR3 nucleotides are TGCAGTGCTAGAGATCCGAGACAGAAATCCTACGAGCAGTACTTC. Its protein product is CSARDPRQKSYEQYF.

This clonotype showed up many times. The chain is built from TRBV4-3 and TRBJ2-3, with 7 bases aligning to TRBD2. Germline lookup yields CDR1 LGHNA and CDR2 YSLEER. The CDR3 is 16 amino acids. The V gene end was trimmed by 4 bases and the J gene end by 2 bases; junction bases not matched to a gene: 9. CDR3 protein: CASSPVPGGPTDTQYF. CDR3 nucleotides: TGCGCCAGCAGCCCCGTCCCGGGGGGTCCCACAGATACGCAGTATTTT.

The J gene is TRBJ1-1, the V gene TRBV6-1; the D gene is possibly TRBD1 (6 bases). The CDR3 has 13 residues. Trimming pared 11 bases from V and 1 base from J, leaving 14 bases between. Germline V gene sequence: CDR1 MNHNS, CDR2 SASEGT. The CDR3 sequence is CAARGGENTEAFF. CDR3 in DNA: TGTGCCGCAAGGGGGGGGGAGAACACTGAAGCTTTCTTT.

There are many counts of this clonotype. The chain links TRBV6-4 to TRBJ2-1, with 9 positions matching TRBD1. After removal of 2 bases from V and 8 bases from J, the junction contained 7 bases not matched to a gene. Germline-derived CDR1 and CDR2 are MRHNA and SNTAGT. The CDR3 sequence is 15 residues long. The CDR3: CASSDPGQGYDEQFF. The DNA for the CDR3 is TGTGCCAGCAGTGACCCGGGACAGGGTTACGATGAGCAGTTCTTC.

This clonotype has ten or more counts. This rearrangement joins TRBV6-4 to TRBJ2-3; D perhaps matches TRBD2 (7 bases). Germline loops: CDR1 MRHNA, CDR2 SNTAGT. Deletions cut 3 bases from V and 4 bases from J, with 11 bases between. The CDR3 is made up of 14 amino acids. The CDR3: CASSERGGADTQYF. The CDR3 coding sequence is TGTGCCAGCAGTGAGAGGGGGGGCGCAGATACGCAGTATTTT.

This clonotype was found many times. V gene TRBV14 combines with J gene TRBJ2-3, with D possibly matching TRBD2 (6 bases). V lost 1 base and J 1 base, leaving 24 bases between the germline ends. This CDR3 has 20 amino acids. Germline V gives CDR1 SGHDN, CDR2 FVKESK. The CDR3 spells CASSQGGSSSWRLGTDTQYF. The CDR3, as DNA: TGTGCCAGCAGCCAAGGGGGCAGTAGCAGTTGGCGACTAGGCACAGATACGCAGTATTTT.

The rearrangement uses TRBV29-1 and TRBJ1-2; a possible D gene is TRBD1 (5 bases). The CDR3 spans 13 residues. The germline V gene has CDR1 SQVTM and CDR2 ANQGSEA. V dropped 0 bases and J dropped 6 bases, with 11 bases sitting between them. The CDR3 nucleotides read TGCAGCGTTGAAGAGACAGTAAATGATGGCTACACCTTC. Residues: CSVEETVNDGYTF.

Concerning this clonotype: It is likely a read error, because the conserved phenylalanine at the end of the CDR3 is missing. This rearrangement joins TRBV10-3 to TRBJ2-1, with unresolved D. The CDR3 spans 13 residues. The germline CDR1 and CDR2 sequences are ENHRY and SYGVKD. Written as DNA, the CDR3 is TGTGCCATCAGAAGCAGCCCAGACAAAGAGCAGTTCTTG. Translated, it gives CAIRSSPDKEQFL.

This clonotype was recorded only once. The chain employs TRBV19 and TRBJ1-1, with D perhaps TRBD1 (5 bases). The V and J ends lost 5 bases and 10 bases respectively, with 20 bases between them. Germline CDR1 reads LNHDA; CDR2 reads SQIVND (reference sequence). The CDR3 spans 14 residues. The CDR3 nucleotides read TGTGCCAGTAGTGTTCCCAGGGTTTTCGAGGGAGCTTTCTTT. Protein sequence: CASSVPRVFEGAFF.

The DNA for the CDR3 is TGTGCCAGCAGTTTAAGTTTATCAGGGGATCAGCCCCAGCATTTT. Protein: CASSLSLSGDQPQHF. The rearrangement joins TRBV12-3 or TRBV12-4 to TRBJ1-5, with TRBD1 as a possible D gene (6 bases). The CDR3 is 15 amino acids. The germline V and J ends were trimmed by 2 bases and 5 bases, with 13 bases remaining between them.

CDR3: CSAPPTGGGSPLHF. The CDR3 DNA follows: TGCAGTGCTCCCCCGACAGGGGGCGGTTCACCCCTCCACTTT. V is TRBV20-1 and J is TRBJ1-6; TRBD1 agrees at 10 bases. The trim removed 5 bases at V and 9 bases at J, leaving 7 bases unmatched. Germline CDR1 DFQATT, CDR2 SNEGSKA (reference sequence). CDR3 length: 14 residues.

This clonotype showed up many times. The J gene is TRBJ2-7, the V gene TRBV13; D uncertain. Germline assignment: CDR1 PRHDT and CDR2 FYEKMQ (reference sequence). V lost 4 bases and J 4 bases, leaving 5 bases between the germline ends. This CDR3 contains 11 residues. CDR3 in amino acids: CASSSGYEQYF. CDR3 sequence (DNA): TGTGCCAGCAGCTCCGGGTACGAGCAGTACTTC.

This clonotype was seen many times. This rearrangement joins TRBV4-3 to TRBJ2-3, with 9 nucleotides matching TRBD2. The CDR3 is 18 amino acids. V lost 3 bases to trimming and J lost 2 bases; unmatched junction nucleotides: 12. Germline loops: CDR1 LGHNA, CDR2 YSLEER. The CDR3 region is CASSQDPLAGRSTDTQYF. The CDR3 DNA is TGCGCCAGCAGCCAGGATCCTCTAGCGGGGCGTTCCACAGATACGCAGTATTTT.

About this clonotype: The DNA is omitted, as the CDR3 cannot be located on it reliably, and the CDR3 follows TCRdb's listing. The chain employs TRBV7-3 and TRBJ2-1; the table names TRBD2, a call not compared with the DNA. Germline-derived CDR1 and CDR2 are SGHTA and FQGTGA. The length of the CDR3 is 22 amino acids, counting both ends. CDR3 in amino acids: CDSSFYICSARDGGSAYNEQLF.

The V gene is TRBV4-1, the J gene TRBJ2-6, with a weak D call TRBD2 (7 bases). V lost 1 base and J 1 base, leaving 20 bases between the germline ends. The germline CDR1 and CDR2 sequences are MGHRA and YSYEKL. The CDR3 spans 20 residues. CDR3: CASSQAGGGVRYSGANVLTF. The DNA of the CDR3 is TGCGCCAGCAGCCAAGCGGGCGGGGGCGTAAGATATTCTGGGGCCAACGTCCTGACTTTC.